One and the same sample provided the 18 T cell receptor beta chains below, sequenced in a study of blood T cells in healthy people across ages. It was with a sample-barcoded 5' primer and a J-beta primer mix that a second PCR of roughly 7 to 12 cycles was run. A single record per CDR3 protein comes from TCRdb applying MiXCR to the 5' RACE reads. This table holds 650,000 to 800,000 distinct CDR3 sequences, approximately 48% found once. The sample was blood. The receptors here all came from a man aged 55 to 70 in good health.

V gene TRBV5-1 combines with J gene TRBJ1-6; 7 nucleotides align to TRBD1. The ends lost 4 bases at V and 7 bases at J; junction bases unmatched: 8. CDR3 length: 15 residues. Germline V gene data show CDR1 as SGHRS and CDR2 as YFSETQ. CDR3 loop: CASSAGQVVNSPLHF. As DNA, the CDR3 is TGCGCCAGCAGCGCCGGACAGGTTGTGAATTCACCCCTCCACTTT.

In this sample, this clonotype turned up many times. The CDR3: CASSQESPDLAGGRDEQFF. For the CDR3, the DNA is TGCGCCAGCAGCCAAGAATCCCCCGATCTAGCGGGGGGGCGTGATGAGCAGTTCTTC. V is TRBV4-1 and J is TRBJ2-1; 12 nucleotides match TRBD2. The CDR3 consists of 19 residues. Germline loops: CDR1 MGHRA, CDR2 YSYEKL. V was pared by 0 bases and J by 8 bases, with 14 bases of the junction left unmatched.

The rearrangement uses TRBV21-1 and TRBJ2-1; the table names TRBD1, a call not compared with the DNA. TRBV21-1 is given as a pseudogene. The CDR3 is made up of 19 amino acids. The CDR3 spells CASSKTDGGDHSSYNEQFF. The DNA of the CDR3 is TGTGCCAGCAGCAAAACCGACGGGGGGGATCATAGCTCCTACAATGAGCAGTTCTTC.

This clonotype was seen at least ten times. This chain uses TRBV29-1 with TRBJ2-1; D remains unclear. Per germline, CDR1 SQVTM and CDR2 ANQGSEA. V gave up 1 base and J gave up 10 bases, with 17 bases separating them. The CDR3 is made up of 14 amino acids. The CDR3 loop reads CSVEGAGISTEQFF. In nucleotides, the CDR3 is TGCAGCGTTGAAGGGGCAGGTATTTCGACGGAGCAGTTCTTC.

V and J are TRBV12-3 or TRBV12-4 and TRBJ2-2, with a tentative D call TRBD1 (6 bases). Trimming took 6 bases from V and 0 from J, leaving 17 bases between them. CDR3 length equals 17 residues. The CDR3 loop is CASRGASAEANTGELFF. As DNA, the CDR3 is TGTGCCAGCAGGGGGGCCTCAGCGGAAGCGAACACCGGGGAGCTGTTTTTT.

This clonotype has more than one count but fewer than ten. This chain connects TRBV7-8 to TRBJ2-7; 12 bases align to TRBD2. This CDR3 is 17 amino acids long. From germline, CDR1 is SGHVS and CDR2 FQNEAQ. Trimming took 0 bases from V and 0 from J; bases not matched to a gene: 3. The CDR3 protein is CASSLAGLAGSSYEQYF. CDR3 sequence (DNA): TGTGCCAGCAGCTTAGCTGGACTAGCGGGGAGCTCCTACGAGCAGTACTTC.

The chain combines TRBV7-9 with TRBJ1-4, with a possible D match to TRBD1 (6 bases). The V gene lost 3 bases and the J gene lost 8 bases, with 13 bases spanning the gap. Germline V gives CDR1 SEHNR, CDR2 FQNEAQ (reference sequence). The CDR3 sequence is 14 residues long. CDR3 sequence: CASSFQGLQEKLFF. The CDR3 DNA reads TGTGCCAGCAGCTTCCAGGGGCTGCAGGAAAAACTGTTTTTT.

This clonotype showed up many times. J is TRBJ2-3 and V is TRBV5-1; no clear D gene. V lost 0 bases to trimming and J lost 0 bases, with 8 bases between them. This CDR3 is 15 amino acids long. Germline loops: CDR1 SGHRS, CDR2 YFSETQ. CDR3 amino acids: CASSLALDSTDTQYF. CDR3 in DNA: TGCGCCAGCAGCTTGGCCCTCGACAGCACAGATACGCAGTATTTT.

The chain recombines TRBV2 with TRBJ2-6; D unresolved. V shed 4 bases and J shed 0 bases, with 7 bases lying between them. Per the germline V gene, CDR1 is SNHLY and CDR2 is FYNNEI. This CDR3 contains 15 residues. DNA of the CDR3: TGTGCCAGCAGTGGAGATGGCTCTGGGGCCAACGTCCTGACTTTC. As protein: CASSGDGSGANVLTF.

This clonotype showed up just a few times. This chain links TRBV9 with TRBJ2-1; the D is unclear. From germline, CDR1 is SGDLS and CDR2 YYNGEE. Between the trimmed V and J ends, which lost 4 bases and 0 bases, there was a span of 14 bases. The CDR3 totals 16 residues. Here the CDR3 reads CASSLRSQSSYNEQFF. DNA for the CDR3: TGTGCCAGCAGCTTGAGGTCTCAGAGCTCCTACAATGAGCAGTTCTTC.

The chain uses TRBV20-1 and TRBJ2-3; 7 nucleotides agree with TRBD2. From germline, CDR1 is DFQATT and CDR2 SNEGSKA (reference sequence). V was clipped by 0 bases and J by 1 base; unmatched bases: 1. The CDR3 length is 14 residues. CDR3 in amino acids: CSAREGGGTDTQYF. The CDR3 DNA sequence: TGCAGTGCTAGAGAGGGGGGGGGCACAGATACGCAGTATTTT.

This chain links TRBV20-1 with TRBJ2-7; D ambiguous. The CDR3 consists of 14 residues. With 2 bases removed from V and 0 bases from J, the gap between germline ends came to 11 bases. The germline V gene encodes CDR1 DFQATT and CDR2 SNEGSKA (reference sequence). The CDR3 protein is CSARMATGSYEQYF. The CDR3, as DNA: TGCAGTGCTAGAATGGCGACGGGCTCCTACGAGCAGTACTTC.

This clonotype was counted a single time. A read error may account for a junction end that differs from germline. The J gene is TRBJ2-1, the V gene TRBV7-2; D perhaps matches TRBD1 (6 bases). Germline values: CDR1 SGHTA, CDR2 FQGNSA. This CDR3 contains 14 residues. The CDR3 is CANSFPQGYNEQFF. The CDR3 nucleotides are TGTGCCAACAGCTTTCCACAGGGTTACAATGAGCAGTTCTTC.

This chain links TRBV3-1 with TRBJ2-7; no definite D call. This CDR3 comprises 15 residues. From germline, CDR1 is LGHDT and CDR2 YNNKEL (reference sequence). V was pared by 0 bases and J by 0 bases, with 9 bases between. CDR3 DNA: TGTGCCAGCAGCCAAGATATGATAAGCTCCTACGAGCAGTACTTC. Translated, it gives CASSQDMISSYEQYF.

This clonotype was seen many times. The chain joins TRBV5-1 to TRBJ2-3, with 8 bases matching TRBD2. Trimming at V came to 1 base and at J to 6 bases, leaving 1 base not matched to a gene. The CDR3 sequence is 13 residues long. Germline V gene data show CDR1 as SGHRS and CDR2 as YFSETQ. CDR3 nucleotide sequence: TGCGCCAGCAGCTTGTCGGGGGGGGATACGCAGTATTTT. Its protein product is CASSLSGGDTQYF. The complete variable domain, with remaining parts taken from reference TRBV5-1 and TRBJ2-3, reads KAGVTQTPRYLIKTRGQQVTLSCSPISGHRSVSWYQQTPGQGLQFLFEYFSETQRNKGNFPGRFSGRQFSNSRSEMNVSTLELGDSALYLCASSLSGGDTQYFGPGTRLTVL.

The rearrangement uses TRBV12-1 and TRBJ2-7. TRBV12-1 is a known pseudogene. The CDR3 loop spans 10 amino acids. The chain's CDR3 is CASNGREQYF. The CDR3 DNA follows: TGTGCCAGCAATGGACGCGAGCAGTACTTC.

With regard to this clonotype: A much more abundant neighbour one base away suggests this may be a read error. This chain uses TRBV2 with TRBJ1-4, with D unclear. The length of the CDR3 is 11 residues. CDR1 is SNHLY, CDR2 FYNNEI, per germline. V was cut by 3 bases and J by 10 bases, with 6 bases left in between. The CDR3 loop is CASSEWGKLFF. DNA of the CDR3: TGTGCCAGCAGTGAGTGGGGAAAACTGTTTTTT.

Turning to this clonotype: The CDR3 carries no conserved terminal phenylalanine or tryptophan, so it likely arises from a read error. This chain connects TRBV20-1 to TRBJ2-5, with 10 bases identical to TRBD1. CDR1 is DFQATT and CDR2 is SNEGSKA in the germline V gene (reference sequence). Trimming cost V 3 bases and J 5 bases; bases outside gene matches: 9. The CDR3 spans 15 residues. As DNA, the CDR3 is TGCAGTGCTAGGTCCCCGACAGGGGGCGGTGAGACCCAGTACCTC. Amino acid sequence: CSARSPTGGGETQYL.